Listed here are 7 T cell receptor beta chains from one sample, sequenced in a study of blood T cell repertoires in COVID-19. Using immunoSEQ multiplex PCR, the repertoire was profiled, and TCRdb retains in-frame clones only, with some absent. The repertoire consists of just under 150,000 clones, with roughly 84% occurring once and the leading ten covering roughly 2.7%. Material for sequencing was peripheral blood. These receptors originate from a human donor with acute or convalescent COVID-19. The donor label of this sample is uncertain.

The CDR3 protein is CASSPPHRLAGGGEQFF. The DNA of the CDR3 is TGTGCCAGCAGCCCCCCGCATAGACTAGCGGGGGGTGGGGAGCAGTTCTTC. The chain combines TRBV14 with TRBJ2-1; TRBD2 matches at 13 bases. CDR1 is SGHDN, CDR2 FVKESK, per germline. The CDR3 runs to 17 residues. V shed 4 bases and J 10 bases; nucleotides not matched to a gene: 13.

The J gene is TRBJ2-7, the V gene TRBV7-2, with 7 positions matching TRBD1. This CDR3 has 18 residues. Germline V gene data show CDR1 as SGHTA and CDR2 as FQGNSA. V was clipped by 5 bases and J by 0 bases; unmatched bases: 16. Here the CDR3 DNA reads TGTGCCAGCAGCCCACGGTCTGGTTTCGACAGGGCCTCCTACGAGCAGTACTTC. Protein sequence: CASSPRSGFDRASYEQYF.

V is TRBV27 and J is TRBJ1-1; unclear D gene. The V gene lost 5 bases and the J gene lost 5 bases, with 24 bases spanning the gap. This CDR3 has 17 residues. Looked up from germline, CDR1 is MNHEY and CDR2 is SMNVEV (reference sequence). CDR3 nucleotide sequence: TGTGCCAGCAGTCCACAACCTATACTACTCGGCAATACTGAAGCTTTCTTT. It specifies CASSPQPILLGNTEAFF.

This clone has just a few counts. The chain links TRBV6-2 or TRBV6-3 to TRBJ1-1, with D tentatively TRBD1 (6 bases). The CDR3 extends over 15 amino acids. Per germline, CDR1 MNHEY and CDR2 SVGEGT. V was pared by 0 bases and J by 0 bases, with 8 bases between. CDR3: CASSYSDRMNTEAFF. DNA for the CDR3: TGTGCCAGCAGTTACTCGGACAGAATGAACACTGAAGCTTTCTTT.

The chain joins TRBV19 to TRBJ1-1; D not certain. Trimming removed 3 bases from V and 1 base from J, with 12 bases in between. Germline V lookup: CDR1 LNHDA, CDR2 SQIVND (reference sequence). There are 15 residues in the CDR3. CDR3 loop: CASSIVGVENTEAFF. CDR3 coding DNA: TGTGCCAGTAGTATTGTCGGGGTCGAGAACACTGAAGCTTTCTTT.

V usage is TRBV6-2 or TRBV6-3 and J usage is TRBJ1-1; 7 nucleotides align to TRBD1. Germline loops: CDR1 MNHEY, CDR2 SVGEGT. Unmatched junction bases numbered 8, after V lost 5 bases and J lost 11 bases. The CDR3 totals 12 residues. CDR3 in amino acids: CASSRQGFKAFF. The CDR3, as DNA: TGTGCCAGCAGTAGACAGGGATTTAAGGCTTTCTTT.

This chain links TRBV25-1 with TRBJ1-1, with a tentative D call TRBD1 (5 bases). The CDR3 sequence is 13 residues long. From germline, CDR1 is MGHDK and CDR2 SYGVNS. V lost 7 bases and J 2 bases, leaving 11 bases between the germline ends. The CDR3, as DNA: TGTGCCAGCATAGGGGCGGCAAACACTGAAGCTTTCTTT. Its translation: CASIGAANTEAFF.